Listed below are T cell receptor beta chains from one sample, sequenced in a study of shared clonotypes between healthy human individuals. TCRdb's copy holds only in-frame clones and misses some; the assay was immunoSEQ multiplex PCR. The sample carries approximately 500,000 clones, around 79% recorded once. The sample comprised PBMCs. These receptors were taken from a woman aged 40-49 years in good health. Some clones in this sample may be carry-over from other donors' samples. CDR3s include the opening cysteine and the closing phenylalanine or tryptophan. D genes are given only for firm matches. Clone size is not always given. Where it is, it says once, few, many or a class for expanded clones.

v_gene,j_gene,d_gene,abundance,len,CDR3nt,CDR3aa
TRBV30,TRBJ2-3,NA,NA,12,TGTGCCTGGAGTATAAGCACAGATACGCAGTATTTT,CAWSISTDTQYF
TRBV10-2,TRBJ2-5,NA,NA,17,TGCGCCAGCAGTGGGTACAGGGATGGGAAGTACCAAGAGACCCAGTACTTC,CASSGYRDGKYQETQYF
TRBV20-1,TRBJ2-5,NA,once,11,TGCAGTGCTAGAGATAGGGAGACCCAGTACTTC,CSARDRETQYF
TRBV6-4,TRBJ2-1,NA,few,15,TGTGCCAGCAGTGACGGGGGGAACGGAGGGGATGAGCAGTTCTTC,CASSDGGNGGDEQFF
TRBV5-6,TRBJ2-5,TRBD2,NA,16,TGTGCCAGCAGCTTCCCAGGACTAGCGGGACGAGAGACCCAGTACTTC,CASSFPGLAGRETQYF
TRBV7-3,TRBJ2-7,NA,NA,14,TGTGCCAGCAGCCCCCATCAGGGGCAAAACGAGCAGTACTTC,CASSPHQGQNEQYF
TRBV2,TRBJ1-4,TRBD1,NA,15,TGTGCCAGCAGGGGACAGGGTCTCACTAATGAAAAACTGTTTTTT,CASRGQGLTNEKLFF
TRBV27,TRBJ2-7,TRBD1,once,18,TGTGCCAGCAGTGCCAGCCCGATGGGACAGGGCGTATCCTACGAGCAGTACTTC,CASSASPMGQGVSYEQYF
TRBV5-1,TRBJ2-3,NA,NA,14,TGCGCCAGCTGGGACGGCAGGCTCACAGATACGCAGTATTTT,CASWDGRLTDTQYF
TRBV19,TRBJ2-7,TRBD1,NA,15,TGTGCCAGTAGTACTACGAGACAGGGCTCCTACGAGCAGTACTTC,CASSTTRQGSYEQYF
TRBV18,TRBJ1-4,NA,NA,15,TGTGCCAGCTCCCCCTTCCAAGCAACTAATGAAAAACTGTTTTTT,CASSPFQATNEKLFF
TRBV11-3,TRBJ2-2,TRBD2,NA,17,TGTGCCAGCAGCACGCGGACTAGCGGTATAAACACCGGGGAGCTGTTTTTT,CASSTRTSGINTGELFF
TRBV5-1,TRBJ2-3,TRBD2,NA,15,TGCGCCAGCAGCGACACTAGCGGGGACACAGATACGCAGTATTTT,CASSDTSGDTDTQYF
TRBV18,TRBJ1-1,NA,NA,12,TGTGCCAGCTCAGTTAGGGGCCGTGAAGCTTTCTTT,CASSVRGREAFF
TRBV5-5,TRBJ2-7,TRBD2,NA,15,TGTGCCAGCAGCCGCGAGGTGGGGACTATCTACGAGCAGTACTTC,CASSREVGTIYEQYF
TRBV30,TRBJ1-2,NA,few,13,TGTGCCTGGAGCCCAGGGGCTCCCTATGGCTACACCTTC,CAWSPGAPYGYTF
TRBV5-4,TRBJ2-3,NA,NA,16,TGTGCCACTACCGTTACCCCGGGACTTAGCACAGATACGCAGTATTTT,CATTVTPGLSTDTQYF
TRBV6-5,TRBJ2-1,TRBD2,NA,14,TGTGCCAGCAGTCCTCCGGCGGGGGGGCGGGGGCAGTTCTTC,CASSPPAGGRGQFF
TRBV27,TRBJ2-7,NA,NA,14,TGTGCCAGCAGTCCCCTCACCGGGTTCTACGAGCAGTACTTC,CASSPLTGFYEQYF
TRBV30,TRBJ1-1,NA,NA,13,TGTGCCTGGGCAGGGGATTTGGACACTGAAGCTTTCTTT,CAWAGDLDTEAFF
TRBV7-2,TRBJ1-3,NA,NA,14,TGTGCCAGCAGCCACGGGGGGGTTGGAAACACCATATATTTT,CASSHGGVGNTIYF
TRBV2,TRBJ2-5,NA,NA,12,TGTGCCAGCAGTTGGGACCGAGAGACCCAGTACTTC,CASSWDRETQYF
TRBV11-2,TRBJ2-5,TRBD2,NA,17,TGTGCCAGCAGCTCATTCCGGACTAGCGGGAGTTTGGAGACCCAGTACTTC,CASSSFRTSGSLETQYF
TRBV5-1,TRBJ2-7,TRBD1,NA,16,TGCGCCAGCAGCTTGGTAGGGGGCGCGATTTCCCACGAGCAGTACTTC,CASSLVGGAISHEQYF
TRBV28,TRBJ2-7,TRBD2,NA,16,TGTGCCAGCAGTTTTGCCCGGGCTAGCGGGAACTACGAGCAGTACTTC,CASSFARASGNYEQYF
TRBV2,TRBJ2-5,TRBD1,NA,15,TGTGCCACTACGGACAGGGGGTTGGTTGGGGAGACCCAGTACTTC,CATTDRGLVGETQYF
TRBV7-9,TRBJ2-7,TRBD2,NA,15,TGTGCCAGCAGCTGGGGGACTAGACCTACCCACGAGCAGTACTTC,CASSWGTRPTHEQYF